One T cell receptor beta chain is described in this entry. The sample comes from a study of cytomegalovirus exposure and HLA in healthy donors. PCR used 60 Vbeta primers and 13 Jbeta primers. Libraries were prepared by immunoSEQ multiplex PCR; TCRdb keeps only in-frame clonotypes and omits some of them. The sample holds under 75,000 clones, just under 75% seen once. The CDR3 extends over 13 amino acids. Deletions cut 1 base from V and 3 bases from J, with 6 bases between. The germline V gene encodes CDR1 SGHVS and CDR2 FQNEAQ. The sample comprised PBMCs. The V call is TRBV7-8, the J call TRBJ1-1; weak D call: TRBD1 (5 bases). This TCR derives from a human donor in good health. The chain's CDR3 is CASSLEQDTEAFF. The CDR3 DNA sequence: TGTGCCAGCAGCTTAGAACAGGACACTGAAGCTTTCTTT.